The 23 T cell receptor beta chains below all came from one sample that was sequenced in a study of blood T cell repertoires in COVID-19. Clones were sequenced by immunoSEQ multiplex PCR, and TCRdb holds only the in-frame ones, with some missing. Of approximately 250,000 clones in the sample, 84% were seen once. Sequencing was done on a sample of peripheral blood. Source of these receptors: a human donor in a cohort sampled during active COVID-19.

In its sample, this clone was seen once. V usage is TRBV2 and J usage is TRBJ1-6, with no clear D. Deletions cut 6 bases from V and 1 base from J, with 10 bases between. CDR1 is SNHLY, CDR2 FYNNEI, per germline. The CDR3 contains 15 residues. CDR3: CASSSEGSYNSPLHF. The CDR3 nucleotides read TGTGCCAGCAGCTCGGAGGGATCCTATAATTCACCCCTCCACTTT.

The chain recombines TRBV10-3 with TRBJ2-1; 7 bases map to TRBD1. CDR1 is ENHRY, CDR2 SYGVKD, per germline. This CDR3 has 15 amino acids. The trim removed 1 base at V and 7 bases at J, leaving 7 bases unmatched. DNA for the CDR3: TGTGCCATCAGTGAGTTACACTTACAGGGGAATGAGCAGTTCTTC. It codes for CAISELHLQGNEQFF.

For this clone: The identical CDR3 is also encoded by other nucleotide sequences in the sample. The V call is TRBV12-3 or TRBV12-4, the J call TRBJ1-1; no clear D. The CDR3 consists of 13 residues. V was cut by 0 bases and J by 3 bases, with 5 bases left in between. The CDR3 sequence is CASSLARDTEAFF. In DNA form, the CDR3 reads TGTGCCAGCAGTTTAGCTCGGGACACTGAAGCTTTCTTT.

The chain combines TRBV9 with TRBJ2-1; 11 bases line up with TRBD2. Trimming removed 0 bases from V and 5 bases from J; junction bases left unmatched: 19. The CDR3 is 21 residues long. Germline V lookup: CDR1 SGDLS, CDR2 YYNGEE. The CDR3 DNA follows: TGTGCCAGCAGCGTAGCTACCTTGTACGGCAGACCGGGACTAGCGGACAATGAGCAGTTCTTC. Protein product: CASSVATLYGRPGLADNEQFF.

This chain links TRBV7-2 with TRBJ1-5, with 11 bases fitting TRBD1. This CDR3 comprises 14 residues. J lost 1 base, V lost 9 bases, and 2 bases had no gene match. Germline values: CDR1 SGHTA, CDR2 FQGNSA. The CDR3, as DNA: TGTGCCAGAGGACAGGGGGCAAGCAATCAGCCCCAGCATTTT. Translating it yields CARGQGASNQPQHF. The full variable domain, completed using reference TRBV7-2 and TRBJ1-5, is GAGVSQSPSNKVTEKGKDVELRCDPISGHTALYWYRQSLGQGLEFLIYFQGNSAPDKSGLPSDRFSAERTGGSVSTLTIQRTQQEDSAVYLCARGQGASNQPQHFGDGTRLSIL.

V usage is TRBV7-6 and J usage is TRBJ2-5, with 9 bases matching TRBD1. The CDR3 has 15 amino acids. CDR1 and CDR2 (germline): SGHVS, FNYEAQ. The V and J ends lost 4 bases and 5 bases, in that order; junction bases with no gene match: 8. The CDR3 nucleotides are TGTGCCAGCAGCTCTCGGGACAGGGCCACGGAGACCCAGTACTTC. Protein product: CASSSRDRATETQYF.

The chain couples TRBV2 to TRBJ2-2; 8 positions agree with TRBD1. Germline loops: CDR1 SNHLY, CDR2 FYNNEI. J was trimmed by 6 bases and V by 3 bases; bases with no gene match: 6. This CDR3 has 15 residues. The CDR3 spells CASSDQGARAGELFF. The CDR3 bases are TGTGCCAGCAGTGACCAGGGGGCTAGGGCCGGGGAGCTGTTTTTT. Drawing the rest from reference TRBV2 and TRBJ2-2, the complete variable domain is EPEVTQTPSHQVTQMGQEVILRCVPISNHLYFYWYRQILGQKVEFLVSFYNNEISEKSEIFDDQFSVERPDGSNFTLKIRSTKLEDSAMYFCASSDQGARAGELFFGEGSRLTVL.

The V and J genes are TRBV4-2 and TRBJ1-3; 9 bases match TRBD1. Per the germline V gene, CDR1 is LGHNA and CDR2 is YNFKEQ. This CDR3 has 15 amino acids. The trim removed 4 bases at V and 4 bases at J, leaving 5 bases unmatched. The CDR3 loop reads CASSRGQGLGNTIYF. The CDR3 region has the DNA TGTGCCAGCAGCCGGGGACAGGGATTGGGAAACACCATATATTTT.

The chain links TRBV7-8 to TRBJ2-3; D is ambiguous. Germline values: CDR1 SGHVS, CDR2 FQNEAQ. The CDR3 runs to 15 residues. Trimming left V 0 bases short and J 2 bases short, with 9 bases between. The CDR3 nucleotides are TGTGCCAGCAGCTTAGCGCAAATCTACACAGATACGCAGTATTTT. This codes for CASSLAQIYTDTQYF.

This chain links TRBV11-2 with TRBJ2-7, with D possibly TRBD1 on 6 matching bases. Germline V gene data show CDR1 as SGHAT and CDR2 as FQNNGV. Between the trimmed V and J ends, which lost 5 bases and 2 bases, there was a span of 19 bases. The CDR3 extends over 16 amino acids. The CDR3, as DNA: TGTGCCAGCAGCCAAATGGTGGGGGCCGGAACCTACGAGCAGTACTTC. This gives the protein CASSQMVGAGTYEQYF.

This chain uses TRBV5-1 with TRBJ2-1; TRBD2 aligns across 14 bases. CDR1 SGHRS and CDR2 YFSETQ come from the germline V gene. CDR3 length: 18 amino acids. V shed 0 bases, J shed 10 bases, and the junction held 12 bases outside the gene matches. Here the CDR3 reads CASSLASPGLAGAKEQFF. In DNA, the CDR3 is TGCGCCAGCAGCTTGGCATCCCCGGGACTAGCGGGGGCCAAAGAGCAGTTCTTC.

The chain has TRBV5-5 and TRBJ1-4, with D hard to call. Between the trimmed V and J ends, which lost 0 bases and 8 bases, there was a span of 8 bases. The CDR3 spans 13 residues. Germline V gives CDR1 SGHKS, CDR2 YYEKEE (reference sequence). For the CDR3, the DNA is TGTGCCAGCAGCTTGGCGCAGCGGGAAAAACTGTTTTTT. Protein sequence: CASSLAQREKLFF.

Note on this clone: One junction end does not reproduce the germline sequence, and a read error may be involved. The chain joins TRBV3-1 (or the pseudogene TRBV3-2) to TRBJ2-5; 9 bases fit TRBD2. The CDR3 sequence is 15 residues long. Germline-derived CDR1 and CDR2 are LGHDT and YNNKEL (reference sequence). The CDR3, as DNA: TGTGCCAGCAGCCAAGGAATCGTAGAGCTAGCGGGGTCCCACTTC. Translated: CASSQGIVELAGSHF.

This clone was seen only once. CDR3 DNA sequence: TGTGCCAGCAGCTTAGCGGGAGTCGCATACTACGAGCAGTACTTC. As protein: CASSLAGVAYYEQYF. The genes are TRBV6-2 or TRBV6-3 and TRBJ2-7; TRBD2 agrees at 9 bases. The CDR3 runs to 15 residues. V lost 6 bases to trimming and J lost 3 bases; unmatched junction nucleotides: 9. Germline-derived CDR1 and CDR2 are MNHEY and SVGEGT.

This chain joins TRBV11-2 and TRBJ2-1; 9 nucleotides line up with TRBD2. The CDR3 totals 17 residues. V lost 4 bases to trimming and J lost 9 bases; unmatched junction nucleotides: 16. Germline loops: CDR1 SGHAT, CDR2 FQNNGV. CDR3 amino acids: CASSWGRAGGLIGEQFF. The CDR3 nucleotides read TGTGCCAGCAGCTGGGGCCGTGCGGGAGGGTTAATCGGTGAGCAGTTCTTC.

The chain recombines TRBV19 with TRBJ1-1, with TRBD1 matching 7 bases. This CDR3 has 15 residues. Trimming cost V 1 base and J 7 bases; bases outside gene matches: 9. Per the germline V gene, CDR1 is LNHDA and CDR2 is SQIVND (reference sequence). CDR3 in amino acids: CASSIGGQVSGEAFF. DNA for the CDR3: TGTGCCAGTAGTATAGGCGGACAGGTGAGCGGTGAAGCTTTCTTT.

This rearrangement joins TRBV6-5 to TRBJ2-7; TRBD2 is a possible D gene (5 bases). The CDR3 runs 12 residues. Trimming pared 5 bases from V and 3 bases from J, leaving 8 bases between. Germline-derived CDR1 and CDR2 are MNHEY and SVGAGI. Here the CDR3 reads CASSSGFYEQYF. The DNA of the CDR3 is TGTGCCAGCAGTAGCGGTTTCTACGAGCAGTACTTC.

The rearrangement joins TRBV21-1 to TRBJ2-1; no DNA check was done on the table's D call, TRBD1. TRBV21-1 is marked as a pseudogene. The CDR3 extends over 14 amino acids. As DNA, the CDR3 is TGTGCCAGCAGTACAAAGTCCAGGGTCAATGAGCAGTTCTTC. It codes for CASSTKSRVNEQFF.

With regard to this clone: Other DNA sequences in the same sample also yield this CDR3. The chain uses TRBV7-8 and TRBJ1-6; TRBD1 is a possible D gene (5 bases). Germline loops: CDR1 SGHVS, CDR2 FQNEAQ. The ends were cut back, 3 bases at V and 0 bases at J, with 9 bases in the middle. The CDR3 consists of 16 residues. The chain's CDR3 is CASSLAGGSYNSPLHF. CDR3 DNA sequence: TGTGCCAGCAGCTTGGCGGGGGGCTCCTATAATTCACCCCTCCACTTT.

This clone was detected only a few times. The rearrangement links TRBV19 to TRBJ1-5; D perhaps matches TRBD1 (6 bases). CDR3 length: 14 residues. V lost 7 bases and J lost 5, with 15 bases in between. Germline values: CDR1 LNHDA, CDR2 SQIVND (reference sequence). The CDR3 protein is CASNPLDRYQPQHF. The CDR3 DNA follows: TGTGCCAGTAATCCCCTGGACAGATATCAGCCCCAGCATTTT.

The gene calls are TRBV14 and TRBJ2-1, with 10 bases lining up with TRBD2. Germline V CDR1 and CDR2: SGHDN, FVKESK. J was trimmed by 4 bases and V by 4 bases; bases with no gene match: 10. CDR3 length: 17 residues. The CDR3 DNA reads as TGTGCCAGCAGCCGCAGGTTAGCGGGAGGTCTTTACAATGAGCAGTTCTTC. It specifies CASSRRLAGGLYNEQFF.

This clone was seen more than once but under ten times. The V gene is TRBV5-5, the J gene TRBJ2-7, with D possibly matching TRBD2 (5 bases). Germline V gives CDR1 SGHKS, CDR2 YYEKEE (reference sequence). CDR3 length: 11 residues. Trimming cost V 3 bases and J 4 bases, with 5 bases left between them. The CDR3 sequence: CASSSGYEQYF. DNA of the CDR3: TGTGCCAGCAGCTCGGGGTACGAGCAGTACTTC.

This chain links TRBV7-9 with TRBJ2-5, with TRBD1 matching over 10 bases. The CDR3 spans 15 residues. V lost 4 bases, J lost 5 bases, and 7 bases stayed unmatched. CDR1 and CDR2 from the germline V gene are SEHNR and FQNEAQ (reference sequence). The CDR3 nucleotides read TGTGCCAGCAGCTCCGGGACAGGGGAATCGGAGACCCAGTACTTC. The encoded protein is CASSSGTGESETQYF.